Following are 30 T cell receptor beta chains from one sample sequenced in a study of cytomegalovirus exposure and HLA in healthy donors. The PCR contained 60 Vbeta and 13 Jbeta primers. Method: immunoSEQ multiplex PCR; TCRdb's copy keeps in-frame clones and lacks some. Of 220,000 or so clones in the sample, roughly 70% were seen once. The specimen was PBMCs. The receptors were sampled from a woman in her thirties in good health and CMV-seronegative.

Remarks on this clone: This likely comes from a read error, as the CDR3 has no conserved phenylalanine or tryptophan at its end. The CDR3 nucleotides are TGTGCCTGGAATCAGGGGAAGACTGAAGCTTTCTTG. Translating gives CAWNQGKTEAFL. The chain links TRBV30 to TRBJ1-1; maybe TRBD1 (6 bases). The germline V gene has CDR1 GTSNPN and CDR2 SVGIG (reference sequence). CDR3 length equals 12 residues. Trimming removed 4 bases at V and 5 bases at J, with 11 bases between.

This chain connects TRBV6-5 to TRBJ1-2; 9 bases align to TRBD1. J was trimmed by 4 bases and V by 0 bases; bases with no gene match: 6. CDR1 is MNHEY, CDR2 SVGAGI, per germline. The CDR3 is 16 amino acids. The CDR3 DNA is TGTGCCAGCAGTTACTCCGGACAGGGGTCTCTCTATGGCTACACCTTC. It specifies CASSYSGQGSLYGYTF.

V is TRBV7-9 and J is TRBJ1-1; no definite D call. This CDR3 has 12 residues. Germline assignment: CDR1 SEHNR and CDR2 FQNEAQ (reference sequence). The germline V and J ends were trimmed by 5 bases and 6 bases, with 10 bases remaining between them. The CDR3 nucleotides read TGTGCCAGCAGCCCCGGGGAACCTGAAGCTTTCTTT. Translation: CASSPGEPEAFF. Supplemented by reference TRBV7-9 and TRBJ1-1, the full variable domain reads DTGVSQNPRHKITKRGQNVTFRCDPISEHNRLYWYRQTLGQGPEFLTYFQNEAQLEKSRLLSDRFSAERPKGSFSTLEIQRTEQGDSAMYLCASSPGEPEAFFGQGTRLTVV.

V usage is TRBV27 and J usage is TRBJ2-5, with 9 positions matching TRBD2. CDR3 size: 15 residues. The V segment lost 3 bases and the J segment 5 bases; nucleotides outside the gene matches: 7. Germline values: CDR1 MNHEY, CDR2 SMNVEV (reference sequence). The CDR3 sequence: CASSFGRGGGETQYF. The CDR3 DNA is TGTGCCAGCAGTTTTGGGCGGGGGGGCGGGGAGACCCAGTACTTC.

The CDR3 sequence: CASSPGLAGESYEQFF. The CDR3 region has the DNA TGTGCCAGCAGCCCGGGACTAGCGGGAGAAAGCTATGAGCAGTTCTTC. The rearrangement links TRBV7-8 to TRBJ2-1; 14 nucleotides line up with TRBD2. The germline gives CDR1 SGHVS, CDR2 FQNEAQ. Trimming removed 5 bases from V and 8 bases from J; junction bases left unmatched: 8. The CDR3 has 16 amino acids.

The chain employs TRBV7-8 and TRBJ1-4; TRBD1 aligns across 7 bases. V lost 0 bases to trimming and J lost 8 bases; unmatched junction nucleotides: 3. This CDR3 comprises 14 residues. Germline V gene data show CDR1 as SGHVS and CDR2 as FQNEAQ. In DNA form, the CDR3 reads TGTGCCAGCAGCTTAGCAGGACAGGAAGAAAAACTGTTTTTT. This sequence encodes CASSLAGQEEKLFF.

V and J are TRBV6-5 and TRBJ1-3, with 9 bases matching TRBD1. Germline V gives CDR1 MNHEY, CDR2 SVGAGI. The junction had 1 base not matched to a gene; V was cut back by 2 bases and J by 5 bases. The CDR3 loop spans 14 amino acids. CDR3 bases: TGTGCCAGCAGTTACGGGACAGGGAGAAACACCATATATTTT. Residues: CASSYGTGRNTIYF.

The DNA for the CDR3 is TGTGCCAGTAGTCCAGGGCAAGAGACCCAGTACTTC. Encoded protein: CASSPGQETQYF. The chain carries TRBV19 and TRBJ2-5, with a possible D match to TRBD1 (5 bases). The germline gives CDR1 LNHDA, CDR2 SQIVND (reference sequence). V shed 5 bases and J shed 2 bases, with 6 bases lying between them. This CDR3 has 12 amino acids.

This clone was counted a single time. The chain employs TRBV6-1 and TRBJ2-1; 7 bases fit TRBD2. Trimming at V came to 8 bases and at J to 7 bases, leaving 14 bases not matched to a gene. The CDR3 spans 15 residues. Germline V gene sequence: CDR1 MNHNS, CDR2 SASEGT. Here the CDR3 reads CASSTRDYGGNEQFF. Here the CDR3 DNA reads TGTGCCAGCTCCACCCGGGACTATGGGGGGAATGAGCAGTTCTTC.

This clone was detected only a few times. The rearrangement links TRBV10-2 to TRBJ2-1; D may be TRBD2 (5 bases). The CDR3 length is 15 residues. The germline V and J ends were trimmed by 2 bases and 4 bases, with 12 bases remaining between them. From germline, CDR1 is WSHSY and CDR2 SAAADI. Here the CDR3 reads CASSELERNYNEQFF. The DNA of the CDR3 is TGCGCCAGCAGTGAGCTGGAGCGGAATTACAATGAGCAGTTCTTC.

This clone appeared a single time. The CDR3 loop is CAWSTGGGEQYF. For the CDR3, the DNA is TGTGCCTGGTCGACGGGGGGGGGCGAGCAGTACTTC. The J gene is TRBJ2-7, the V gene TRBV30; 8 bases are a match to TRBD2. Germline V gives CDR1 GTSNPN, CDR2 SVGIG (reference sequence). The CDR3 covers 12 residues. V was clipped by 5 bases and J by 6 bases; unmatched bases: 6.

This clone was counted a few times. The gene calls are TRBV29-1 and TRBJ2-3, with 7 bases aligning to TRBD2. With V trimmed by 5 bases and J by 0 bases, 5 bases remained unmatched. In germline, CDR1 is SQVTM, CDR2 ANQGSEA. The CDR3 is made up of 14 amino acids. DNA of the CDR3: TGCAGCGTTAGGGTGGGGGGGAGCACAGATACGCAGTATTTT. The encoded protein is CSVRVGGSTDTQYF.

The V gene is TRBV27, the J gene TRBJ2-3; 8 nucleotides agree with TRBD1. J gave up 2 bases and V 2 bases, and 6 bases lay outside the gene matches. CDR1 is MNHEY and CDR2 is SMNVEV in the germline V gene (reference sequence). The CDR3 sequence is 16 residues long. CDR3 DNA: TGTGCCAGCAGTTTAGGGTGGGACAGGCTCACAGATACGCAGTATTTT. Translated, it gives CASSLGWDRLTDTQYF.

The CDR3 DNA reads TGCAGTGTAGGACAGGCCCACGGAGCTTTCTTT. This translates into CSVGQAHGAFF. The chain carries TRBV20-1 and TRBJ1-1; 7 positions agree with TRBD1. V gave up 7 bases and J gave up 10 bases; unmatched junction bases: 9. The CDR3 runs to 11 residues. Germline CDR1 reads DFQATT; CDR2 reads SNEGSKA (reference sequence).

The table lists this clone with a few counts. The chain carries TRBV6-6 and TRBJ2-5, with D perhaps matching TRBD1 (6 bases). Germline V gives CDR1 MNHNY, CDR2 SVGAGI (reference sequence). Trimming cost V 6 bases and J 0 bases, with 8 bases left between them. The CDR3 consists of 13 residues. The CDR3 DNA reads TGTGCCAGCAGAAGGGGGTACCAAGAGACCCAGTACTTC. Translating it yields CASRRGYQETQYF.

This clone has a handful of counts. The CDR3 protein is CASSEVRGQRTDTQYF. Here the CDR3 DNA reads TGTGCCAGCAGTGAGGTTAGGGGACAGAGGACAGATACGCAGTATTTT. J is TRBJ2-3 and V is TRBV2; 7 bases agree with TRBD1. V shed 3 bases and J 3 bases; nucleotides not matched to a gene: 9. The germline CDR1 and CDR2 sequences are SNHLY and FYNNEI. CDR3 length equals 16 residues.

The rearrangement joins TRBV6-5 to TRBJ1-5, with D uncertain. Germline V CDR1 and CDR2: MNHEY, SVGAGI. V dropped 8 bases and J dropped 1 base, with 12 bases sitting between them. This CDR3 contains 14 residues. The CDR3 region is CASCAPRSNQPQHF. The CDR3, as DNA: TGTGCCAGCTGCGCACCAAGAAGCAATCAGCCCCAGCATTTT.

The V call is TRBV6-1, the J call TRBJ2-7; TRBD2 agrees at 9 bases. The CDR3 is 15 amino acids. The trim removed 1 base at V and 8 bases at J, leaving 9 bases unmatched. Germline loops: CDR1 MNHNS, CDR2 SASEGT. This CDR3 is CASSEVIQTSGKQYF. The CDR3 DNA is TGTGCCAGCAGTGAAGTGATACAGACTAGCGGTAAGCAGTACTTC.

The rearrangement links TRBV12-5 to TRBJ1-5; D not resolved. The germline V and J ends were trimmed by 7 bases and 1 base, with 11 bases remaining between them. Germline lookup yields CDR1 LGHNT and CDR2 FRNRAP. The CDR3 runs 14 residues. The CDR3 coding sequence is TGTGCTAGTGCCCTTCGGGTGAGCAATCAGCCCCAGCATTTT. Protein sequence: CASALRVSNQPQHF.

CDR3 sequence reads: CASREGTGVEQYF. The CDR3 DNA follows: TGTGCCAGCAGGGAAGGGACAGGGGTCGAGCAGTACTTC. This chain joins TRBV27 and TRBJ2-7; 10 bases fit TRBD1. CDR1 MNHEY and CDR2 SMNVEV come from the germline V gene (reference sequence). The ends lost 6 bases at V and 6 bases at J; junction bases unmatched: 5. There are 13 residues in the CDR3.

CDR3 sequence reads: CASSLQGPNNEQFF. The CDR3 bases are TGTGCCAGTAGTTTACAGGGTCCGAACAATGAGCAGTTCTTC. The chain is built from TRBV19 and TRBJ2-1; tentative D call: TRBD1 (6 bases). The V end lost 5 bases, the J end lost 5 bases, and 13 bases lay between the germline ends. Germline CDR1 reads LNHDA; CDR2 reads SQIVND (reference sequence). The CDR3 has 14 amino acids.

The chain couples TRBV6-5 to TRBJ1-3, with D possibly matching TRBD1 (5 bases). The CDR3 is 13 amino acids. V shed 4 bases and J shed 6 bases, with 10 bases lying between them. The V gene's germline CDR1 is MNHEY and CDR2 SVGAGI. DNA for the CDR3: TGTGCCAGCAGTTTAAGGGGCTCAAACACCATATATTTT. It specifies CASSLRGSNTIYF.

This clone came up once. A junction end diverges from the germline sequence, so it may reflect a read error. The chain uses TRBV7-8 and TRBJ2-1, with TRBD1 matching 7 bases. CDR3 length: 16 amino acids. Germline V CDR1 and CDR2: SGHVS, FQNEAQ. As DNA, the CDR3 is TGTGCCAGCGGCTTAGGTGAAGGGGGCGGCTACAATGAGCAGTTCTTC. Translating gives CASGLGEGGGYNEQFF.

The rearrangement links TRBV2 to TRBJ2-3; TRBD2 matches 9 bases. Trimming at V came to 6 bases and at J to 4 bases, leaving 11 bases not matched to a gene. The CDR3 spans 16 residues. Per germline, CDR1 SNHLY and CDR2 FYNNEI. In DNA form, the CDR3 reads TGTGCCAGCAGGGGGGTGTTGGGACTAGCAGCAGATACGCAGTATTTT. This translates into CASRGVLGLAADTQYF.

To note about this clone: One base separates it from a far larger clone, so it is likely a read error. J is TRBJ1-1 and V is TRBV5-6; 7 positions match TRBD1. CDR3 size: 14 residues. From germline, CDR1 is SGHDT and CDR2 YYEEEE. CDR3 region: CARSLVTGALGAFF. The CDR3 bases are TGTGCCCGCAGCTTGGTAACAGGGGCTTTGGGAGCTTTCTTT.

The table lists this clone with a few counts. The conserved phenylalanine or tryptophan is not found at the CDR3 terminus, so this likely reflects a read error. It is unclear where the CDR3 begins or ends on the DNA, so no DNA is shown, and the CDR3 is as TCRdb lists it. The CDR3 here is CASSYSNRAHT. V and J are TRBV6-5 and TRBJ1-1; the table assigns TRBD1, which was not confirmed against the DNA. The length of the CDR3 is 11 amino acids, counting both ends. Germline-derived CDR1 and CDR2 are MNHEY and SVGAGI.

The chain recombines TRBV5-1 with TRBJ1-1; possibly TRBD1 for D (5 bases). The CDR3 has 13 amino acids. Between the trimmed V and J ends, which lost 6 bases and 4 bases, there was a span of 13 bases. Germline V gene lookup returns CDR1 SGHRS and CDR2 YFSETQ. The CDR3 DNA reads TGCGCCAGCACCAGATACGGGGGCACTGAAGCTTTCTTT. Its translation: CASTRYGGTEAFF. Based on the CDR3 plus reference TRBV5-1 and TRBJ1-1, the full variable domain is KAGVTQTPRYLIKTRGQQVTLSCSPISGHRSVSWYQQTPGQGLQFLFEYFSETQRNKGNFPGRFSGRQFSNSRSEMNVSTLELGDSALYLCASTRYGGTEAFFGQGTRLTVV.

The CDR3 here is CASKWTGLNEAFF. CDR3 DNA sequence: TGTGCCAGCAAGTGGACAGGGCTTAACGAAGCTTTCTTT. The chain is built from TRBV6-5 and TRBJ1-1, with TRBD1 matching 8 bases. V shed 7 bases, J shed 8 bases, and the junction held 9 bases outside the gene matches. CDR1 is MNHEY and CDR2 is SVGAGI in the germline V gene. The CDR3 consists of 13 residues.

The J gene is TRBJ2-2, the V gene TRBV18; 14 nucleotides match TRBD2. The CDR3 runs to 18 residues. Germline loops: CDR1 KGHSH, CDR2 LQKENI. V trimming: 6 bases; J trimming: 5 bases; junction bases outside the gene matches: 11. This CDR3 is CASSRPGTSGRGTGELFF. For the CDR3, the DNA is TGTGCCAGCTCTCGCCCAGGGACTAGCGGGAGAGGGACCGGGGAGCTGTTTTTT.

The rearrangement links TRBV10-3 to TRBJ2-2; D possibly corresponds to TRBD2 (6 bases). This CDR3 has 15 residues. Germline-derived CDR1 and CDR2 are ENHRY and SYGVKD. The V gene lost 3 bases and the J gene lost 4 bases, with 12 bases spanning the gap. The CDR3 region has the DNA TGTGCCATCAGTGATCACCAGGAGGGCACCGGGGAGCTGTTTTTT. Encoded protein: CAISDHQEGTGELFF.